The present T cell receptor beta chain was sequenced within a study of T cell clonotyping in hematopoietic cell transplantation. Time point noted: recipient sample about 28 days before transplant, after cytoreduction. In its sample, this clone was seen once. The V and J ends lost 5 bases and 5 bases respectively, with 16 bases between them. Germline loops: CDR1 SGHDT, CDR2 YYEEEE. CDR3 length equals 14 residues. This table comes from immunoSEQ multiplex PCR, and its TCRdb copy is limited to in-frame clones, with some not included. This table holds 25,000 to 30,000 clones, approximately 81% found once.

The receptor was derived from a man in his forties or fifties with acute myeloid leukemia. Some clones in this sample may be carry-over from other donors' samples. V usage is TRBV5-6 and J usage is TRBJ2-5; TRBD2 might be the D (5 bases). The material sequenced was peripheral blood mononuclear cells, taken before stem cell transplant. This chain's CDR3 is CASSEYAGEETQYF. The CDR3 DNA reads TGTGCCAGCAGTGAATATGCCGGGGAGGAGACCCAGTACTTC.